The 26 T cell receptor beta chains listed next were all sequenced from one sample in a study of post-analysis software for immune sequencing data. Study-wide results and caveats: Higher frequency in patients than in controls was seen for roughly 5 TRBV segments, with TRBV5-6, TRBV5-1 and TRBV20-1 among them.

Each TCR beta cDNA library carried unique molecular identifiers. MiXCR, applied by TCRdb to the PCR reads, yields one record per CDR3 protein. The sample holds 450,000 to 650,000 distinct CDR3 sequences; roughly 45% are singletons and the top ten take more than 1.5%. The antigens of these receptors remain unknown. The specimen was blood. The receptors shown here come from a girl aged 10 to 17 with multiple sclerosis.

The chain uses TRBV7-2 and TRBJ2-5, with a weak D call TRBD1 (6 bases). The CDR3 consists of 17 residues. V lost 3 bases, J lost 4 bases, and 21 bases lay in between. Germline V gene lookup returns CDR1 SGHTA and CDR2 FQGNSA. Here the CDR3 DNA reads TGTGCCAGCAGCTTGATATTTGAGAGGGGGATCGGAGAGACCCAGTACTTC. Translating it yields CASSLIFERGIGETQYF.

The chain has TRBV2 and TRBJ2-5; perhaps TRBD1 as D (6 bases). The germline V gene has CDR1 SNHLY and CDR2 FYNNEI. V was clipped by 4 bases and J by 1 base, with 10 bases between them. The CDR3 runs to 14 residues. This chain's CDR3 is CASSVRQAQETQYF. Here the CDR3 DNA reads TGTGCCAGCAGTGTAAGACAGGCCCAAGAGACCCAGTACTTC.

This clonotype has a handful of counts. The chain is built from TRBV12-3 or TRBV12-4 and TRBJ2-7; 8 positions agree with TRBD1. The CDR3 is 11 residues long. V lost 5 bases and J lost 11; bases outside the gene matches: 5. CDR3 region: CASSKGTGEYF. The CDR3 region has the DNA TGTGCCAGCAGTAAGGGGACAGGAGAGTACTTC.

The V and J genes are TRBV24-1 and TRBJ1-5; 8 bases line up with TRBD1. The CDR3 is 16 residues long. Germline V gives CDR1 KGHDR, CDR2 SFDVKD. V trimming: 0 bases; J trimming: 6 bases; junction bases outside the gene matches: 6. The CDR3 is CATSDLPDRVGQPQHF. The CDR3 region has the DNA TGTGCCACCAGTGATTTGCCGGACAGGGTCGGTCAGCCCCAGCATTTT.

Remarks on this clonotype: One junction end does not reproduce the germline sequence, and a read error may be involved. The CDR3 DNA follows: TGTGCCAGCAGTCTGTCAGGGCTTCAAGAGACCCAGGACTTC. This translates into CASSLSGLQETQDF. The chain links TRBV7-9 to TRBJ2-5; possibly TRBD1 for D (5 bases). Looked up from germline, CDR1 is SEHNR and CDR2 is FQNEAQ (reference sequence). The length of the CDR3 is 14 residues.

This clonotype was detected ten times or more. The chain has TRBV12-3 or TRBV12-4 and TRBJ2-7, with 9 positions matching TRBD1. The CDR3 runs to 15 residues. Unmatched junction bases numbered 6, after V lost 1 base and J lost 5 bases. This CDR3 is CASSLGGQGFNEQYF. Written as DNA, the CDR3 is TGTGCCAGCAGTTTAGGGGGACAGGGTTTCAACGAGCAGTACTTC.

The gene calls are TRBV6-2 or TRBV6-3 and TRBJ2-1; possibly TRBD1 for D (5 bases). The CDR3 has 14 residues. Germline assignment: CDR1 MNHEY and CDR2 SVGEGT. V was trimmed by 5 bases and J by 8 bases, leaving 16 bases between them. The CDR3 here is CASSHNSRVDEQFF. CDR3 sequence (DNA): TGTGCCAGCAGTCATAACAGCAGGGTGGATGAGCAGTTCTTC.

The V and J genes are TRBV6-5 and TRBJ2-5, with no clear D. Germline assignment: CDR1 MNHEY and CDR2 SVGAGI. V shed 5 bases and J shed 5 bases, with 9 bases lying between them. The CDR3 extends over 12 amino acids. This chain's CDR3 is CASSPIPETQYF. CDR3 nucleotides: TGTGCCAGCAGTCCGATTCCCGAGACCCAGTACTTC.

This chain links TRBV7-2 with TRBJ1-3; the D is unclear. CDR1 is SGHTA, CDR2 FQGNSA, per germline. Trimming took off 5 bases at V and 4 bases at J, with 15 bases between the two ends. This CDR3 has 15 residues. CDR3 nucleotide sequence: TGTGCCAGCAGCCCCCGATTAGGGAGAGGAAACACCATATATTTT. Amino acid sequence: CASSPRLGRGNTIYF.

The CDR3 sequence: CAVALAVSNEQFF. The CDR3 DNA is TGTGCCGTAGCCCTCGCGGTCTCCAATGAGCAGTTCTTC. This chain uses TRBV10-3 with TRBJ2-1; no definite D call. CDR3 length: 13 amino acids. Germline lookup yields CDR1 ENHRY and CDR2 SYGVKD. The V end was cut by 11 bases, the J end by 6 bases, with 17 bases between.

Here the CDR3 reads CAISGVDTEAFF. DNA for the CDR3: TGTGCCATCAGTGGAGTTGACACTGAAGCTTTCTTT. J is TRBJ1-1 and V is TRBV10-3; D is unresolved. Germline V gene lookup returns CDR1 ENHRY and CDR2 SYGVKD. This CDR3 is 12 amino acids long. V lost 4 bases and J 3 bases, leaving 6 bases between the germline ends.

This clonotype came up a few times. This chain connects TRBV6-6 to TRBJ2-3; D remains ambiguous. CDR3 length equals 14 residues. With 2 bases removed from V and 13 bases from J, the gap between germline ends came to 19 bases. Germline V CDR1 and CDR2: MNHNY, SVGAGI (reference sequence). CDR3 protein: CASSYLGRENRKYF. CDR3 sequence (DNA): TGTGCCAGCAGTTACCTCGGAAGGGAAAACCGGAAGTATTTT.

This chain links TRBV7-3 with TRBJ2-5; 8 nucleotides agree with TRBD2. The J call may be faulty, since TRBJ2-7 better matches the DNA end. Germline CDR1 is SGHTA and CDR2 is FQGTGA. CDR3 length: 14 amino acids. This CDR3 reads CASSPRGAAYEQYF. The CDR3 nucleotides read TGTGCCAGCAGCCCGCGGGGGGCGGCTTACGAGCAGTACTTC.

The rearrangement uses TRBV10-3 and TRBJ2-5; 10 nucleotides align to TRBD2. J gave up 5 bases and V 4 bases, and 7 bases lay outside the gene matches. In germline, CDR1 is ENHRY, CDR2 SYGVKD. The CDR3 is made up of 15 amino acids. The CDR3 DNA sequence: TGTGCCATCAGTGGGGTAGCGGGGGGTCAGGAGACCCAGTACTTC. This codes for CAISGVAGGQETQYF.

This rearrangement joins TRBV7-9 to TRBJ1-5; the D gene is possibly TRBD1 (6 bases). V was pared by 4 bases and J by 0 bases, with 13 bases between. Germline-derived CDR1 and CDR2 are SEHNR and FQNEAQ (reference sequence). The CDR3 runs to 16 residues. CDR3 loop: CASSSYKQGSNQPQHF. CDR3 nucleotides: TGTGCCAGCAGCTCCTACAAACAGGGTAGCAATCAGCCCCAGCATTTT.

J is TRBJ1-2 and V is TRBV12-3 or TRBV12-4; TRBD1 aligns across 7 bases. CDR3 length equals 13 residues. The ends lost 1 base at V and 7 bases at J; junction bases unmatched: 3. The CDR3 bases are TGTGCCAGCAGTTTAGAACAGGGGCGTGGCTACACCTTC. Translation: CASSLEQGRGYTF.

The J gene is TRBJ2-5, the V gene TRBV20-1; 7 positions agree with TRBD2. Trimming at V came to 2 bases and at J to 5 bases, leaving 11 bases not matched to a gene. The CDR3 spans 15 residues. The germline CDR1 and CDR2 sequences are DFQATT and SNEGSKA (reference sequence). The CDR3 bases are TGCAGTGCTAGATCCATGGGGCCCGGGAGGGAGACCCAGTACTTC. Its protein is CSARSMGPGRETQYF.

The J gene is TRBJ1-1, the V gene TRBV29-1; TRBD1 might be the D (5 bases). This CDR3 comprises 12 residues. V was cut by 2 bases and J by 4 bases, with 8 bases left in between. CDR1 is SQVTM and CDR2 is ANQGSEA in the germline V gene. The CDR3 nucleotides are TGCAGCGTTGAATGGGGCGGCACTGAAGCTTTCTTT. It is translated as CSVEWGGTEAFF. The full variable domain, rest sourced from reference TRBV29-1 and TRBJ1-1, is SAVISQKPSRDICQRGTSLTIQCQVDSQVTMMFWYRQQPGQSLTLIATANQGSEATYESGFVIDKFPISRPNLTFSTLTVSNMSPEDSSIYLCSVEWGGTEAFFGQGTRLTVV.

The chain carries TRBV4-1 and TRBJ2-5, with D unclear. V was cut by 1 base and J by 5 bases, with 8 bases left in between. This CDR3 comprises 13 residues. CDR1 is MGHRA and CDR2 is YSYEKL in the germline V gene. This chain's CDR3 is CASSQVGSETQYF. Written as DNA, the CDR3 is TGCGCCAGCAGCCAAGTCGGTTCGGAGACCCAGTACTTC.

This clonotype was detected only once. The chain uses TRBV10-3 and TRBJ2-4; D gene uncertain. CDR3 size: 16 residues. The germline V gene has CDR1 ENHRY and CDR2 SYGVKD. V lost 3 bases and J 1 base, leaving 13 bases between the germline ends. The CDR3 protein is CAISDDLLGAKNIQYF. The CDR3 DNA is TGTGCCATCAGTGACGACCTACTGGGGGCCAAAAACATTCAGTACTTC.

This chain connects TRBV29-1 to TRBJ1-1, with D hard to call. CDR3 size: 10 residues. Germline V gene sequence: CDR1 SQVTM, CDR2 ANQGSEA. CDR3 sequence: CGCGNREAFF. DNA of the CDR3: TGCGGTTGCGGAAACCGTGAAGCTTTCTTT.

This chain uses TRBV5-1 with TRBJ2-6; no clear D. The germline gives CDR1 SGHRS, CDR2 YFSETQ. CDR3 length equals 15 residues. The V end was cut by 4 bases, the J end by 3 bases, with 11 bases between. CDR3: CASSLPAGGANVLTF. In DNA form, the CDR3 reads TGCGCCAGCAGCCTCCCGGCAGGTGGGGCCAACGTCCTGACTTTC.

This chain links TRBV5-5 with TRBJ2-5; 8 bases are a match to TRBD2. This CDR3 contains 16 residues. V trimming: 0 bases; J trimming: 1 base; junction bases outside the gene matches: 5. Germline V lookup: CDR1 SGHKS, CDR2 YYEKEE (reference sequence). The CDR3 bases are TGTGCCAGCAGCTTGGAAGATAGCGGGACCCAAGAGACCCAGTACTTC. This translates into CASSLEDSGTQETQYF.

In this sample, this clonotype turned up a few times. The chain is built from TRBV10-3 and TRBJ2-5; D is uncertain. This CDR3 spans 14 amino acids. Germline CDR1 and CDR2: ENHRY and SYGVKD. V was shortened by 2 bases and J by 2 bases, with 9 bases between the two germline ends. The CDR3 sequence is CAISELSGQETQYF. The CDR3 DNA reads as TGTGCCATCAGTGAGCTATCAGGTCAAGAGACCCAGTACTTC.

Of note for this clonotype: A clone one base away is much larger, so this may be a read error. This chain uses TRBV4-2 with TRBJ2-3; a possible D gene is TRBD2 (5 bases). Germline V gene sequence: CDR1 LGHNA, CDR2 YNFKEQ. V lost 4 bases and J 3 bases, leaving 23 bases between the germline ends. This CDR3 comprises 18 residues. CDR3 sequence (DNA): TGTGCCAGCAGCCGAGATTTTGGGCTAGCACTAAGGACAGATACGCAGTATTTT. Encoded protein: CASSRDFGLALRTDTQYF.

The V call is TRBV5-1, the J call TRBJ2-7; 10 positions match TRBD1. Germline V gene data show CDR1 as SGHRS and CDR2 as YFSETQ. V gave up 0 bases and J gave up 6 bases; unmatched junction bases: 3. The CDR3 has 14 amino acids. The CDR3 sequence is CASSLETGGFEQYF. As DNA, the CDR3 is TGCGCCAGCAGCTTGGAGACAGGGGGCTTCGAGCAGTACTTC.